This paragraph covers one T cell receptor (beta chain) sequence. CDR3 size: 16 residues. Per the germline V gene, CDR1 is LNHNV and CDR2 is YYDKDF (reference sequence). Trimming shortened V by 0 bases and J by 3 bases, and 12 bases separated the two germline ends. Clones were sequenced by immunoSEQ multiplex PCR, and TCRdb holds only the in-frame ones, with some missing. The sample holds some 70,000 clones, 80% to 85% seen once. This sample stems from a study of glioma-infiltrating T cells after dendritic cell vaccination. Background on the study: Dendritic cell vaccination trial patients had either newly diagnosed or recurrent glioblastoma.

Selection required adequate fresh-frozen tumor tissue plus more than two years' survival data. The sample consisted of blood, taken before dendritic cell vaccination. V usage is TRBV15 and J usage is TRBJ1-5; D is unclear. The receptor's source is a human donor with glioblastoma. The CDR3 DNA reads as TGTGCCACCAGCAGAGATACGCGAGCCGCCAATCAGCCCCAGCATTTT. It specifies CATSRDTRAANQPQHF.